Given below is one T cell receptor (beta chain) in context. The entry originates in a study of shared clonotypes between healthy human individuals. The assay used deep level. This table comes from immunoSEQ multiplex PCR, and its TCRdb copy is limited to in-frame clones, with some not included. The repertoire holds more than 1 million clones, 78% seen once, with under 0.65% in the top ten. Investigators divided CD4+ cells into CD45RA+ naive and CD45RA-negative memory subsets. CDR3 length equals 15 residues. Germline V gene sequence: CDR1 SGHNT, CDR2 YYREEE (reference sequence). Germline trimming cut 3 bases from V and 7 bases from J; bases unmatched to any gene: 11.

The clonotype was recovered from a man younger than 35 in good health. Some clones in this sample may be carry-over from other donors' samples. Sequencing was performed on memory CD4+ T cells from PBMCs. Subset indicated: CD45RA-negative fraction. The chain combines TRBV5-4 with TRBJ2-5, with 8 nucleotides matching TRBD2. DNA of the CDR3: TGTGCCAGCAGCTCCTGGACTAGCAGAGGTGGGACCCAGTACTTC. Translation: CASSSWTSRGGTQYF.